This TCR beta chain was sequenced for a study of control samples from healthy donors and cancer patients. Profiling relied on immunoSEQ multiplex PCR, and the TCRdb table lists in-frame clones only, not all of them. The sample records over 200,000 clones, around 80% being singletons. The CDR3 covers 15 residues. After removal of 3 bases from V and 6 bases from J, the junction contained 7 bases not matched to a gene. Germline values: CDR1 MDHEN, CDR2 SYDVKM. The sample comprised PBMCs. The chain recombines TRBV28 with TRBJ1-2, with TRBD1 identical over 10 bases. This TCR was recovered from a woman in her sixties or seventies with lung cancer. CDR3 protein: CASSFSGTGVNGYTF. The CDR3 DNA sequence: TGTGCCAGCAGTTTTTCCGGGACAGGGGTGAATGGCTACACCTTC.